The 27 T cell receptor beta chains in this list originate from one sample, sequenced in a study of neurological immune-mediated disorders. TCRdb ran MiXCR on the 5' RACE reads and lists one entry per CDR3 protein. Among about 66,000 distinct CDR3 sequences listed, around 5.5% were seen once. The source material was PBMCs. Receptors were obtained from a woman in her twenties or thirties with multiple sclerosis.

This clonotype turned up a few times. The chain joins TRBV5-1 to TRBJ2-7; the D is unclear. The length of the CDR3 is 14 residues. The V end was cut by 0 bases, the J end by 4 bases, with 11 bases between. CDR1 SGHRS and CDR2 YFSETQ come from the germline V gene. DNA of the CDR3: TGCGCCAGCAGCTTGGCTCCGGACGGATACGAGCAGTACTTC. This gives the protein CASSLAPDGYEQYF. The full variable domain, in which reference TRBV5-1 and TRBJ2-7 provide the parts outside the CDR3, is KAGVTQTPRYLIKTRGQQVTLSCSPISGHRSVSWYQQTPGQGLQFLFEYFSETQRNKGNFPGRFSGRQFSNSRSEMNVSTLELGDSALYLCASSLAPDGYEQYFGPGTRLTVT.

This sequence joins TRBV20-1 and TRBJ1-2; D may be TRBD1 (5 bases). CDR3 length equals 13 residues. Germline V gene data show CDR1 as DFQATT and CDR2 as SNEGSKA (reference sequence). Between the trimmed V and J ends, which lost 5 bases and 0 bases, there was a span of 10 bases. In DNA, the CDR3 is TGCAGTGCTGGGGACGGATCTAACTATGGCTACACCTTC. Translated, it gives CSAGDGSNYGYTF.

This clonotype was seen ten or more times. V is TRBV20-1 and J is TRBJ2-2; the match to TRBD1 covers 7 bases. Germline assignment: CDR1 DFQATT and CDR2 SNEGSKA (reference sequence). After removal of 6 bases from V and 7 bases from J, the junction contained 8 bases not matched to a gene. The CDR3 totals 13 residues. The CDR3 DNA reads TGCAGTGCGAGGGGGCTCCTCGGCGGGGAGCTGTTTTTT. This gives the protein CSARGLLGGELFF.

The sample holds many counts of this clonotype. This sequence joins TRBV20-1 and TRBJ2-2; no clear D. The V end was cut by 7 bases, the J end by 1 base, with 10 bases between. This CDR3 has 13 amino acids. Germline assignment: CDR1 DFQATT and CDR2 SNEGSKA (reference sequence). Here the CDR3 DNA reads TGCAGTGGACTGACGCTGAACACCGGGGAGCTGTTTTTT. Its protein is CSGLTLNTGELFF.

The V gene is TRBV5-1, the J gene TRBJ2-5, with TRBD2 identical over 12 bases. Germline V gene data show CDR1 as SGHRS and CDR2 as YFSETQ. The CDR3 is made up of 16 amino acids. The V segment lost 1 base and the J segment 2 bases; nucleotides outside the gene matches: 3. The CDR3 sequence: CASSLSLAGGQETQYF. The CDR3 coding sequence is TGCGCCAGCAGCTTGTCTCTAGCGGGGGGGCAAGAGACCCAGTACTTC.

This sequence joins TRBV20-1 and TRBJ1-2, with D possibly being TRBD1 (5 bases). Germline V CDR1 and CDR2: DFQATT, SNEGSKA (reference sequence). The germline V and J ends were trimmed by 0 bases and 6 bases, with 14 bases remaining between them. The CDR3 has 14 amino acids. CDR3 in amino acids: CSARESPGFDGYTF. The CDR3 bases are TGCAGTGCTAGAGAAAGTCCAGGGTTTGATGGCTACACCTTC.

This clonotype was seen a handful of times. The genes are TRBV27 and TRBJ2-1; 7 bases align to TRBD1. From germline, CDR1 is MNHEY and CDR2 SMNVEV (reference sequence). Unmatched junction bases numbered 8, after V lost 4 bases and J lost 2 bases. The length of the CDR3 is 16 residues. The CDR3 coding sequence is TGTGCCAGCAGTTCGACAGGGACGGCCACCTACAATGAGCAGTTCTTC. It encodes CASSSTGTATYNEQFF.

This clonotype was found many times. The J gene is TRBJ1-6, the V gene TRBV20-1; D gene unclear. V dropped 3 bases and J dropped 7 bases, with 10 bases sitting between them. CDR3 size: 13 residues. Germline-derived CDR1 and CDR2 are DFQATT and SNEGSKA (reference sequence). The CDR3 loop is CSARRVGNSPLHF. CDR3 DNA: TGCAGTGCTAGGCGTGTGGGCAATTCACCCCTCCACTTT.

V gene TRBV7-2 combines with J gene TRBJ2-3; 8 bases fit TRBD2. CDR1 and CDR2 (germline): SGHTA, FQGNSA. Unmatched junction bases numbered 9, after V lost 5 bases and J lost 2 bases. CDR3 length equals 16 residues. The CDR3 nucleotides read TGTGCCAGCAGCCTAGTCTCGGGACTAGACACAGATACGCAGTATTTT. The encoded protein is CASSLVSGLDTDTQYF.

This clonotype was counted ten times or more. The chain combines TRBV6-5 with TRBJ1-2; D call uncertain. The CDR3 runs to 15 residues. Trimming shortened V by 2 bases and J by 5 bases, and 15 bases separated the two germline ends. The germline gives CDR1 MNHEY, CDR2 SVGAGI. The CDR3 loop is CASSYDKGMVYGYTF. Here the CDR3 DNA reads TGTGCCAGCAGTTACGACAAGGGAATGGTTTATGGCTACACCTTC.

Many counts were recorded for this clonotype. V usage is TRBV6-1 and J usage is TRBJ2-1, with D unclear. Germline lookup yields CDR1 MNHNS and CDR2 SASEGT. CDR3 length equals 15 residues. Trimming pared 5 bases from V and 12 bases from J, leaving 23 bases between. The CDR3 nucleotides are TGTGCCAGCAGTCCCCCCACTCTAAGTACAATGTCGCAGTTCTTC. Encoded protein: CASSPPTLSTMSQFF.

On this clonotype itself: Mismatch with germline at one junction end may stem from a read error. V usage is TRBV7-6 and J usage is TRBJ1-5; 7 bases map to TRBD1. The germline V gene has CDR1 SGHVS and CDR2 FNYEAQ. CDR3 length: 16 amino acids. CDR3 residues: CASSLVPGTEAPLRNF. CDR3 nucleotide sequence: TGTGCCAGCAGCTTAGTCCCCGGGACAGAAGCTCCTCTTCGGAATTTT.

This clonotype was seen repeatedly, ten times or more. The chain is built from TRBV3-1 and TRBJ2-7, with 7 nucleotides matching TRBD1. With V trimmed by 4 bases and J by 7 bases, 4 bases remained unmatched. The CDR3 is 12 amino acids. Germline CDR1 reads LGHDT; CDR2 reads YNNKEL (reference sequence). The CDR3 DNA follows: TGTGCCAGCAGCCGGACAGGTGGGGAGCAGTACTTC. This sequence encodes CASSRTGGEQYF.

This clonotype was observed a few times. The chain joins TRBV12-3 or TRBV12-4 to TRBJ2-1, with D perhaps TRBD1 (6 bases). Trimming removed 1 base from V and 9 bases from J, with 13 bases in between. CDR3 length equals 14 residues. The CDR3: CASSLGTARTEQFF. CDR3 DNA sequence: TGTGCCAGCAGTTTAGGGACAGCTCGAACTGAGCAGTTCTTC.

This clonotype has ten or more counts. The J gene is TRBJ1-4, the V gene TRBV20-1, with TRBD1 matching 7 bases. The CDR3 totals 14 residues. Germline V CDR1 and CDR2: DFQATT, SNEGSKA (reference sequence). V gave up 5 bases and J gave up 8 bases; unmatched junction bases: 11. CDR3 protein: CSARNRQGSEKLFF. Written as DNA, the CDR3 is TGCAGTGCTCGGAATCGACAGGGAAGCGAAAAACTGTTTTTT.

This clonotype showed up many times. This likely comes from a read error, as the CDR3 has no conserved phenylalanine or tryptophan at its end. This chain links TRBV20-1 with TRBJ1-3, with TRBD1 as a possible D gene (6 bases). The CDR3 totals 16 residues. Germline V gives CDR1 DFQATT, CDR2 SNEGSKA (reference sequence). V dropped 2 bases and J dropped 0 bases, with 14 bases sitting between them. CDR3 in amino acids: CSARPRSDSSGNTIYN. In DNA, the CDR3 is TGCAGTGCTAGACCCCGTTCGGACAGCTCTGGAAACACCATATATAAT.

The chain uses TRBV5-1 and TRBJ2-2, with D perhaps given as TRBD1 or TRBD2 (5 bases each). Trimming pared 4 bases from V and 1 base from J, leaving 11 bases between. The CDR3 totals 15 residues. Germline values: CDR1 SGHRS, CDR2 YFSETQ. The CDR3 DNA follows: TGCGCCAGCAGCCCTGGGGGAAAGAACACCGGGGAGCTGTTTTTT. Protein: CASSPGGKNTGELFF.

This clonotype has at least ten counts. The CDR3 DNA follows: TGTGCCAGCACCATAGGCGGGGGACCCTACGAGCAGTACTTC. Translation gives CASTIGGGPYEQYF. V and J are TRBV2 and TRBJ2-7; TRBD2 agrees at 7 bases. In germline, CDR1 is SNHLY, CDR2 FYNNEI. V shed 7 bases, J shed 2 bases, and the junction held 8 bases outside the gene matches. The CDR3 extends over 14 amino acids.

This clonotype has ten or more counts. The CDR3 DNA reads TGTGCCAGCAGCCAAGAGGGGAACAACTTGGTCACTGAAGCTTTCTTT. Translating it yields CASSQEGNNLVTEAFF. This rearrangement joins TRBV3-1 to TRBJ1-1; D gene unclear. The CDR3 is made up of 16 amino acids. The V gene's germline CDR1 is LGHDT and CDR2 YNNKEL (reference sequence). Deletions cut 0 bases from V and 4 bases from J, with 15 bases between.

This clonotype was detected many times. CDR3 protein: CSARAGFSGNTIYF. The CDR3 nucleotides read TGCAGTGCTAGGGCAGGGTTCTCTGGAAACACCATATATTTT. The chain couples TRBV20-1 to TRBJ1-3; D is perhaps TRBD1 (5 bases). Trimming cost V 3 bases and J 0 bases, with 9 bases left between them. The CDR3 loop spans 14 amino acids. Looked up from germline, CDR1 is DFQATT and CDR2 is SNEGSKA (reference sequence).

This clonotype has at least ten counts. This chain connects TRBV5-1 to TRBJ2-5; a weak D match, TRBD1 (5 bases). Germline V gene lookup returns CDR1 SGHRS and CDR2 YFSETQ. The CDR3 contains 12 residues. With 3 bases removed from V and 9 bases from J, the gap between germline ends came to 12 bases. In DNA form, the CDR3 reads TGCGCCAGCAGCTCACCCCAAGGGGCCCAGTACTTC. Encoded protein: CASSSPQGAQYF.

The chain joins TRBV20-1 to TRBJ2-1; 9 bases fit TRBD2. J gave up 5 bases and V 5 bases, and 19 bases lay outside the gene matches. The CDR3 is made up of 18 amino acids. Germline loops: CDR1 DFQATT, CDR2 SNEGSKA (reference sequence). The CDR3 bases are TGCAGTGCTTCCGGGGGCCGACTAGCGGTCCGACGGCACAATGAGCAGTTCTTC. It yields the protein CSASGGRLAVRRHNEQFF.

This clonotype was seen ten or more times. V is TRBV27 and J is TRBJ2-2, with 8 bases that match TRBD2. After removal of 5 bases from V and 4 bases from J, the junction contained 9 bases not matched to a gene. This CDR3 is 16 amino acids long. The germline gives CDR1 MNHEY, CDR2 SMNVEV (reference sequence). This chain's CDR3 is CASSTPTSGFTGELFF. The CDR3 DNA reads as TGTGCCAGCAGTACCCCCACTAGCGGTTTCACCGGGGAGCTGTTTTTT.

This clonotype was detected many times. This rearrangement joins TRBV5-1 to TRBJ1-5; 8 bases fit TRBD1. CDR3 length equals 17 residues. The V and J ends lost 0 bases and 3 bases, in that order; junction bases with no gene match: 8. Germline V gene sequence: CDR1 SGHRS, CDR2 YFSETQ. CDR3 residues: CASSLAPGTGSNQPQHF. The CDR3 nucleotides are TGCGCCAGCAGCTTGGCCCCTGGGACAGGATCCAATCAGCCCCAGCATTTT. Drawing the rest from reference TRBV5-1 and TRBJ1-5, the complete variable domain is KAGVTQTPRYLIKTRGQQVTLSCSPISGHRSVSWYQQTPGQGLQFLFEYFSETQRNKGNFPGRFSGRQFSNSRSEMNVSTLELGDSALYLCASSLAPGTGSNQPQHFGDGTRLSIL.

This clonotype was detected a few times. This chain joins TRBV11-2 and TRBJ2-5; D uncertain. In germline, CDR1 is SGHAT, CDR2 FQNNGV. This CDR3 has 14 residues. V was pared by 1 base and J by 0 bases, with 6 bases between. Written as DNA, the CDR3 is TGTGCCAGCAGCTTAGCGGGCAACCAAGAGACCCAGTACTTC. Protein: CASSLAGNQETQYF.

The chain links TRBV6-5 to TRBJ1-1, with TRBD1 matching 7 bases. V lost 6 bases, J lost 4 bases, and 8 bases stayed unmatched. The CDR3 covers 14 residues. The germline V gene has CDR1 MNHEY and CDR2 SVGAGI. The CDR3 protein is CASRGSGGSTEAFF. For the CDR3, the DNA is TGTGCCAGCAGGGGATCAGGGGGGAGCACTGAAGCTTTCTTT.

This clonotype was picked up many times. The chain couples TRBV20-1 to TRBJ2-1; 9 bases agree with TRBD2. The CDR3 runs to 15 residues. V lost 2 bases to trimming and J lost 7 bases; unmatched junction nucleotides: 9. Per germline, CDR1 DFQATT and CDR2 SNEGSKA (reference sequence). CDR3 amino acids: CSARSGGGARNEQFF. Written as DNA, the CDR3 is TGCAGTGCTAGATCGGGCGGGGGGGCGAGGAATGAGCAGTTCTTC.